This T cell receptor beta chain was sequenced for a study of shared clonotypes between healthy human individuals. Germline CDR1 is MNHNS and CDR2 is SASEGT. This CDR3 has 11 residues. Between the trimmed V and J ends, which lost 8 bases and 6 bases, there was a span of 10 bases. Genomic DNA of each subset was evenly split across several immunoSEQ plates. In replicate PCRs of sorted subsets, approximately 200 ng DNA, about 30,000 T cell genomes, was used. Data came from immunoSEQ multiplex PCR; TCRdb stores just in-frame clones and leaves some out. The data hold 1,500,000 or so clones, with over 95% observed a single time. Study results and caveats: A reduction in generation probabilities was seen for non-shared clonotypes relative to those shared by all four donors.

CD4+ cell separation produced CD45RA+ naive and CD45RA-negative memory subsets. As for this clone: The antigen remains unidentified.

This clonotype was sampled from a man aged 25 to 40 in good health. This chain joins TRBV6-1 and TRBJ1-1; D ambiguous. The sample was naive CD4+ T cells sorted from blood. The subset denotes: CD45RA+ positively selected. This CDR3 is CASVRQAEAFF. As DNA, the CDR3 is TGTGCCAGCGTGCGACAAGCTGAAGCTTTCTTT.